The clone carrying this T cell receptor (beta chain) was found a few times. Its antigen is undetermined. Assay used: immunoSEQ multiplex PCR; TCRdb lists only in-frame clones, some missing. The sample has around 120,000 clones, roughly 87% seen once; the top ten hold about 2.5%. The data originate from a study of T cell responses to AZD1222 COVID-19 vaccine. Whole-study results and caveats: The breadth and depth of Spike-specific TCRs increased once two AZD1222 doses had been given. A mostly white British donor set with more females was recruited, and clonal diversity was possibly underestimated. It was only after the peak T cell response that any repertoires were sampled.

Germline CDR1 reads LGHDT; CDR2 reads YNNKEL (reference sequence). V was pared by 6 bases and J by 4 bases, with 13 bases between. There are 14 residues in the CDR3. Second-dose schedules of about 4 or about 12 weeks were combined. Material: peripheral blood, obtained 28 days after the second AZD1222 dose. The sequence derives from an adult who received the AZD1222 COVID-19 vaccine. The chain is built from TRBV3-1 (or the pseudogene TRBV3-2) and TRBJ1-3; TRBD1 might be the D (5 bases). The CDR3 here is CASSRGTEGNTIYF. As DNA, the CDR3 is TGTGCCAGCAGTCGGGGCACAGAAGGAAACACCATATATTTT.